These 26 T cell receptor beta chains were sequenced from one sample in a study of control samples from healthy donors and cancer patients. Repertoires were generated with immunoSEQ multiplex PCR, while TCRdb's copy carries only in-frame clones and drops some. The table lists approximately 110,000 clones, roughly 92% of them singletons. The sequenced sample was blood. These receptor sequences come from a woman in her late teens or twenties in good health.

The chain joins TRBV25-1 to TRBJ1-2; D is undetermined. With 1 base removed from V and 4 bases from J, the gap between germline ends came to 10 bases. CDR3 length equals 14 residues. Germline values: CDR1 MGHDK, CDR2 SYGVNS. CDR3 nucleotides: TGTGCCAGCAGTGAATTAGGGAGCTTCTATGGCTACACCTTC. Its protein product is CASSELGSFYGYTF.

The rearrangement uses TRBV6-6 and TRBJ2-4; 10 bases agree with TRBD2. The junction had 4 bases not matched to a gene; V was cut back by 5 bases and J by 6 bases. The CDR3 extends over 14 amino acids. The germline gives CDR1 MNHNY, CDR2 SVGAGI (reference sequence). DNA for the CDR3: TGTGCCAGCAGTCCTAGCGGGAGTGGAAACATTCAGTACTTC. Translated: CASSPSGSGNIQYF.

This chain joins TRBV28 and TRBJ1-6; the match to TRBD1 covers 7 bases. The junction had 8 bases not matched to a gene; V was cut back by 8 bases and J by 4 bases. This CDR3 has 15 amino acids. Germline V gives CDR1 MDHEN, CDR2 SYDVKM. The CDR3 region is CASQTGVLYNSPLHF. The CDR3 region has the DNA TGTGCCAGCCAAACAGGGGTTCTTTATAATTCACCCCTCCACTTT.

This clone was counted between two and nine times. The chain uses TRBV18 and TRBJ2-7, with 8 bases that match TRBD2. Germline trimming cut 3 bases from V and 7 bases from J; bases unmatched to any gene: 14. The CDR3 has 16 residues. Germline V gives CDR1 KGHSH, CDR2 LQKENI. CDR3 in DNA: TGTGCCAGCTCACCCGCTCTAGCGGGTACAAGGGAAGAGCAGTACTTC. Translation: CASSPALAGTREEQYF.

Here the CDR3 DNA reads TGTGCCAGCAGCATGATGGGGGGCGTTCAGCCCCAGCATTTT. Protein product: CASSMMGGVQPQHF. The chain uses TRBV7-2 and TRBJ1-5; D may be TRBD1 (6 bases). Trimming left V 5 bases short and J 6 bases short, with 14 bases between. This CDR3 has 14 amino acids. CDR1 and CDR2 (germline): SGHTA, FQGNSA.

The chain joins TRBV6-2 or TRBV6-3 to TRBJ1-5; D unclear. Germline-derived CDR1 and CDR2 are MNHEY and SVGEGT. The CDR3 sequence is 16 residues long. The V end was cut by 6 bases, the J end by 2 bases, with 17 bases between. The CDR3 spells CASSHEDLIRNQPQHF. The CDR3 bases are TGTGCCAGCAGCCACGAAGACCTCATACGCAATCAGCCCCAGCATTTT.

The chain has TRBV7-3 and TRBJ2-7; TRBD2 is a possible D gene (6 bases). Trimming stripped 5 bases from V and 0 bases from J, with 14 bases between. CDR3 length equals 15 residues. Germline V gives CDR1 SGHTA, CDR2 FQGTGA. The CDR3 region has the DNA TGTGCCAGCAGCCCCGGGACTCTAAACTCCTACGAGCAGTACTTC. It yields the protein CASSPGTLNSYEQYF.

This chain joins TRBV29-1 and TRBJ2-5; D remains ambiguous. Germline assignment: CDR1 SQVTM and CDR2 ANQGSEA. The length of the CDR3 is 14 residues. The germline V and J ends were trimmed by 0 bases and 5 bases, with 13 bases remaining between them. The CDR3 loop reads CSVEEPLNGETQYF. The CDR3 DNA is TGCAGCGTTGAAGAGCCTCTTAATGGGGAGACCCAGTACTTC.

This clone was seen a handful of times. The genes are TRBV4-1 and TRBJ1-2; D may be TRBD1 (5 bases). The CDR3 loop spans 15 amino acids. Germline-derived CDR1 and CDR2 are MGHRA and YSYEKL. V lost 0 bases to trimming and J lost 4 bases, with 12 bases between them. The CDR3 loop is CASSQDQGFVYGYTF. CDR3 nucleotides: TGCGCCAGCAGCCAAGATCAGGGTTTCGTCTATGGCTACACCTTC.

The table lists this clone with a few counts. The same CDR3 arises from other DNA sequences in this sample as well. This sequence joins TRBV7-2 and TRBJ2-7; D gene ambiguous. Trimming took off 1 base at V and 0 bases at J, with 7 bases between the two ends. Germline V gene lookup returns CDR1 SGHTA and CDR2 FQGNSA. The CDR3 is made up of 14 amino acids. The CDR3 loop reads CASSLDPSSYEQYF. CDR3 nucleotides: TGTGCCAGCAGCTTAGATCCTAGCTCCTACGAGCAGTACTTC.

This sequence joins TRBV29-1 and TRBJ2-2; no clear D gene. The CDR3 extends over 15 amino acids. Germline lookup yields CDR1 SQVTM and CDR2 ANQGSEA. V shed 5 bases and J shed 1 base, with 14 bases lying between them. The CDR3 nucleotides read TGCAGCGTTCAGGTGGTCTCACTGAACACCGGGGAGCTGTTTTTT. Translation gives CSVQVVSLNTGELFF.

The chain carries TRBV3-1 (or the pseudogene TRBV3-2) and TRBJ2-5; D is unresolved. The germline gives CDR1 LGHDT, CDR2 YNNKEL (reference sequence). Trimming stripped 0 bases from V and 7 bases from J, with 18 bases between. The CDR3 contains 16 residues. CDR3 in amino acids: CASSQEAWVLLGTQYF. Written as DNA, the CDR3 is TGTGCCAGCAGCCAAGAGGCATGGGTCCTATTAGGGACCCAGTACTTC.

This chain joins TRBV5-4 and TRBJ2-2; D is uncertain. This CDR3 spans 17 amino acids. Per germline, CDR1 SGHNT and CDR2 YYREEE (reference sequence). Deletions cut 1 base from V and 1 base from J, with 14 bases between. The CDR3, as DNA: TGTGCCAGCAGCTTGAGTTTTGGCGCAGGGAACACCGGGGAGCTGTTTTTT. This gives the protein CASSLSFGAGNTGELFF.

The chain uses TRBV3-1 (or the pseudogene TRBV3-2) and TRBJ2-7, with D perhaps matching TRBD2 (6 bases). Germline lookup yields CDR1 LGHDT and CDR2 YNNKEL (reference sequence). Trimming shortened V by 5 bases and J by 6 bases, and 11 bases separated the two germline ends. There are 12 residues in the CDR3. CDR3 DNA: TGTGCCAGCAGCTTCCAGGGAGGCGAGCAGTACTTC. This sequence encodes CASSFQGGEQYF.

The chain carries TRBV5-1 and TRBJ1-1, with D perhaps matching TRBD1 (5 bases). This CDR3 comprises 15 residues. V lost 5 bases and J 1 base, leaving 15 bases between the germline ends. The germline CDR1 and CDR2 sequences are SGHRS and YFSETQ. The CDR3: CASSPKQGKNTEAFF. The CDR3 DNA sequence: TGCGCCAGCAGTCCGAAGCAGGGTAAGAACACTGAAGCTTTCTTT.

The CDR3 protein is CASSQGSEQYF. As DNA, the CDR3 is TGTGCCAGCAGCCAAGGATCCGAGCAGTACTTC. The chain couples TRBV3-1 (or the pseudogene TRBV3-2) to TRBJ2-7, with D unclear. V gave up 1 base and J gave up 6 bases, with 4 bases separating them. The CDR3 is 11 amino acids. The germline V gene has CDR1 LGHDT and CDR2 YNNKEL (reference sequence).

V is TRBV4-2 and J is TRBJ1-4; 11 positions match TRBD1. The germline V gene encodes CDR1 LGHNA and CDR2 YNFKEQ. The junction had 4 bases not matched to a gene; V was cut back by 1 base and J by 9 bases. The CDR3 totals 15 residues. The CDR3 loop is CASSQGTGGTKKLFF. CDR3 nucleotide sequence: TGTGCCAGCAGCCAAGGGACAGGGGGCACGAAAAAACTGTTTTTT.

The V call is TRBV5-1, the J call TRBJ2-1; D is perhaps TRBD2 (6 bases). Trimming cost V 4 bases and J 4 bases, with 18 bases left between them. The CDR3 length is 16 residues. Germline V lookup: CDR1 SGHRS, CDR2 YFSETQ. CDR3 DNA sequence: TGCGCCAGCAGCACGTTGCCAGCGGGTACTTACAATGAGCAGTTCTTC. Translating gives CASSTLPAGTYNEQFF.

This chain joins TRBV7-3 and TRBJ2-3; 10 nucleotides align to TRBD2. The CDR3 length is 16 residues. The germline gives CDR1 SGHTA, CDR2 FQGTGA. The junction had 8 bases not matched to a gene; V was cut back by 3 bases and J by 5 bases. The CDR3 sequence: CASSLGLAGVGDTQYF. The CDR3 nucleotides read TGTGCCAGCAGCTTGGGGCTAGCGGGAGTGGGAGATACGCAGTATTTT.

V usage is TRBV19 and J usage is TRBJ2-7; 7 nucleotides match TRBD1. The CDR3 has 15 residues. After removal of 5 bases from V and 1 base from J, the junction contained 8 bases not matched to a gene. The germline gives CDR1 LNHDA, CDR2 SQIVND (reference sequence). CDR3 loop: CASSSRDSRSYEQYF. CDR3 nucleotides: TGTGCCAGTAGTTCCCGGGACAGCCGGTCCTACGAGCAGTACTTC.

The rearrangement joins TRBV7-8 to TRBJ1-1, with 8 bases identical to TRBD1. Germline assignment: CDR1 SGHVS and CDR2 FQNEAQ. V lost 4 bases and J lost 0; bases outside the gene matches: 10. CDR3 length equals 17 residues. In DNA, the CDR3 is TGTGCCAGCAGCTCAGACAGGGGCTATTACATGAACACTGAAGCTTTCTTT. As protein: CASSSDRGYYMNTEAFF.

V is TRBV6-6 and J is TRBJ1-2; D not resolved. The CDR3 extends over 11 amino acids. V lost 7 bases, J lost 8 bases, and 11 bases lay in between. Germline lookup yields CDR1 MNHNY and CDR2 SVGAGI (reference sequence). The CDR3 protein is CASMIDGGYTF. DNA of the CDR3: TGTGCCAGCATGATTGATGGAGGCTACACCTTC.

The CDR3 spells CASSSGTPGSNQPQHF. CDR3 sequence (DNA): TGTGCCAGCAGTTCCGGGACCCCAGGAAGCAATCAGCCCCAGCATTTT. This chain connects TRBV6-4 to TRBJ1-5; tentative D call: TRBD1 (5 bases). V lost 5 bases, J lost 1 base, and 15 bases lay in between. Germline CDR1 MRHNA, CDR2 SNTAGT. The CDR3 extends over 16 amino acids.

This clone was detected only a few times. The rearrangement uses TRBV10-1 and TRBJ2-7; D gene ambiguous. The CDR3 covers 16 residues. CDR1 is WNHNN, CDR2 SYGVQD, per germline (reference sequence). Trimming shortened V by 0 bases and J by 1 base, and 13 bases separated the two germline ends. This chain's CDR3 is CASSESVGRASYEQYF. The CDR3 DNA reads TGCGCCAGCAGTGAGTCCGTGGGAAGGGCGTCCTACGAGCAGTACTTC.

In nucleotides, the CDR3 is TGTGCCAGCAGGGCCCGACTGGACTCCTACGAGCAGTACTTC. Its translation: CASRARLDSYEQYF. The chain couples TRBV2 to TRBJ2-7; D not resolved. This CDR3 has 14 amino acids. V was cut by 6 bases and J by 0 bases, with 12 bases left in between. Germline values: CDR1 SNHLY, CDR2 FYNNEI.

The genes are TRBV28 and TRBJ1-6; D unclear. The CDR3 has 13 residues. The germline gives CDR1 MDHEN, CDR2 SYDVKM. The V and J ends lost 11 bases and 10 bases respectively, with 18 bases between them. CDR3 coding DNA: TGTGCCGTCCAAGGCAGATCGCGGTCACCCCTCCACTTT. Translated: CAVQGRSRSPLHF.